A selection of T cell receptor beta chains follows, all from one sample in a study of blood T cell repertoires in COVID-19. The protocol was immunoSEQ multiplex PCR, while the TCRdb copy is restricted to in-frame clones and leaves out a portion. The repertoire holds fewer than 300,000 clones, with about 91% as singletons. Sequencing was performed on peripheral blood. All receptors derive from a person aged 18 to 35 with COVID-19, enrolled during active disease. The CDR3 runs from the conserved cysteine through the conserved F or W. The D gene is left open where the match is weak. A row's size may be missing; if present it is once, few, many or a size class.

cdr3_nt: TGTGCCAGCAGCCCCTGGGACAGGAGGACAGATACGCAGTATTTT
cdr3_aa: CASSPWDRRTDTQYF
v_call: TRBV5-6
clone_size: -
d_call: TRBD1
j_call: TRBJ2-3

cdr3_nt: TGTGCCAGCAGTTACCCCGGGACAGGGTCCCCTTGGGCTTTCTTT
cdr3_aa: CASSYPGTGSPWAFF
v_call: TRBV6-6
clone_size: -
d_call: TRBD1
j_call: TRBJ1-1

cdr3_nt: TGTGCCAGCAGCGCTGAGCTGTACTCCTACAATGAGCAGTTCTTC
cdr3_aa: CASSAELYSYNEQFF
v_call: TRBV9
clone_size: once
d_call: -
j_call: TRBJ2-1

cdr3_nt: TGTGCCAGCAGCCTAGGTCCCCCAGGGTTTGGGCCCCAGCATTTT
cdr3_aa: CASSLGPPGFGPQHF
v_call: TRBV27
clone_size: -
d_call: -
j_call: TRBJ1-5

cdr3_nt: TGCGCCAGCAGCTTGGGACAGCGTAATGAAAAACTGTTTTTT
cdr3_aa: CASSLGQRNEKLFF
v_call: TRBV5-1
clone_size: -
d_call: -
j_call: TRBJ1-4

cdr3_nt: TGTGCCAGCAGTTACTCGAAATCTCAGTACGAGCAGTACTTC
cdr3_aa: CASSYSKSQYEQYF
v_call: TRBV6-5
clone_size: -
d_call: -
j_call: TRBJ2-7

cdr3_nt: TGTGCCAGCAGCTTAGCGGGGGCCGGGGATAACTATGGCTACACCTTC
cdr3_aa: CASSLAGAGDNYGYTF
v_call: TRBV7-2
clone_size: -
d_call: -
j_call: TRBJ1-2

cdr3_nt: TGTGCCAGCAGTCCCCATAGCACAGATACGCAGTATTTT
cdr3_aa: CASSPHSTDTQYF
v_call: TRBV27
clone_size: -
d_call: -
j_call: TRBJ2-3

cdr3_nt: TGTGCCAGCAGTGCAAGGGACAGCATCACAGATACGCAGTATTTT
cdr3_aa: CASSARDSITDTQYF
v_call: TRBV25-1
clone_size: -
d_call: TRBD1
j_call: TRBJ2-3

cdr3_nt: TGCGCCAGCAGCTTGGATTCAGGGGGCACAGATACGCAGTATTTT
cdr3_aa: CASSLDSGGTDTQYF
v_call: TRBV5-1
clone_size: -
d_call: -
j_call: TRBJ2-3

cdr3_nt: TGTGCCAGCAGTTTCCCCTCAGACAGGGTGACCGGGGAGCTGTTTTTT
cdr3_aa: CASSFPSDRVTGELFF
v_call: TRBV28
clone_size: -
d_call: TRBD1
j_call: TRBJ2-2

cdr3_nt: TGTGCCAGCAGCTCTTCAGGGGGAGCTGCCTATGGCTACACCTTC
cdr3_aa: CASSSSGGAAYGYTF
v_call: TRBV9
clone_size: -
d_call: TRBD1
j_call: TRBJ1-2

cdr3_nt: TGTGCCAGCGGGATAGACAGTAACTATGGCTACACCTTC
cdr3_aa: CASGIDSNYGYTF
v_call: TRBV6-5
clone_size: -
d_call: -
j_call: TRBJ1-2

cdr3_nt: TGCGCCAGCAGCCAAGAAGGGTCGGCAGGGGCGAGTGAAAAACTGTTTTTT
cdr3_aa: CASSQEGSAGASEKLFF
v_call: TRBV4-1
clone_size: -
d_call: -
j_call: TRBJ1-4

cdr3_nt: TGTGCCAGCAGCCGTACTAGCGGGGCATCCTACGAGCAGTACTTC
cdr3_aa: CASSRTSGASYEQYF
v_call: TRBV5-4
clone_size: -
d_call: TRBD2
j_call: TRBJ2-7

cdr3_nt: TGTGCCAGCAAACGGGACAGTGCTACAGATACGCAGTATTTT
cdr3_aa: CASKRDSATDTQYF
v_call: TRBV5-4
clone_size: -
d_call: TRBD1
j_call: TRBJ2-3

cdr3_nt: TGTGCCAGCAGTTTTCCGCAGCAAGAGACCCAGTACTTC
cdr3_aa: CASSFPQQETQYF
v_call: TRBV12-3/TRBV12-4
clone_size: -
d_call: -
j_call: TRBJ2-5

cdr3_nt: TGTGCCAGCAGTTTTGGTTGGCTAGCGAAGAACACCGGGGAGCTGTTTTTT
cdr3_aa: CASSFGWLAKNTGELFF
v_call: TRBV7-2
clone_size: -
d_call: -
j_call: TRBJ2-2

cdr3_nt: TGTGCCAGCAGCCTTGAGGCTTCCTATAATTCACCCCTCCACTTT
cdr3_aa: CASSLEASYNSPLHF
v_call: TRBV5-4
clone_size: -
d_call: -
j_call: TRBJ1-6

cdr3_nt: TGTGCCAGCAGCGTAGCCGTCCCCAACACCATATATTTT
cdr3_aa: CASSVAVPNTIYF
v_call: TRBV9
clone_size: -
d_call: -
j_call: TRBJ1-3

cdr3_nt: TGTGCCAGCTCACAATCGGGCGAGCAGTACTTC
cdr3_aa: CASSQSGEQYF
v_call: TRBV18
clone_size: -
d_call: -
j_call: TRBJ2-7

cdr3_nt: TGTGCCAGCAGTCCCGGGACAGGGGATGAAAAACTGTTTTTT
cdr3_aa: CASSPGTGDEKLFF
v_call: TRBV7-2
clone_size: -
d_call: TRBD1
j_call: TRBJ1-4

cdr3_nt: TGCGCCAGCAGCCAAGACCAGGGAGGTGGAAACACCATATATTTT
cdr3_aa: CASSQDQGGGNTIYF
v_call: TRBV4-1
clone_size: -
d_call: -
j_call: TRBJ1-3